The 15 T cell receptor beta chains listed next were all sequenced from one sample in a study of T cell responses to AZD1222 COVID-19 vaccine. TCRdb's table, derived via immunoSEQ multiplex PCR, lists solely in-frame clones and lacks some. The table shows fewer than 150,000 clones, with about 93% occurring only once. Sequenced here: peripheral blood, sampled on day 0 of AZD1222 vaccination. The receptors stem from an adult in good health.

The CDR3 region is CASSLGPLNTEAFF. CDR3 coding DNA: TGCGCCAGCAGCCTGGGACCCCTGAACACTGAAGCTTTCTTT. The chain joins TRBV4-1 to TRBJ1-1, with a tentative D call TRBD1 (5 bases). With 4 bases removed from V and 0 bases from J, the gap between germline ends came to 9 bases. From germline, CDR1 is MGHRA and CDR2 YSYEKL. The CDR3 extends over 14 amino acids.

A single count supports this clone. The rearrangement links TRBV11-2 to TRBJ1-5; the D gene is possibly TRBD1 (5 bases). The CDR3 length is 17 residues. The germline V and J ends were trimmed by 1 base and 2 bases, with 15 bases remaining between them. Germline V lookup: CDR1 SGHAT, CDR2 FQNNGV. In DNA, the CDR3 is TGTGCCAGCAGCTTAGGAGTGCGAGAGGGACGCAATCAGCCCCAGCATTTT. Translating gives CASSLGVREGRNQPQHF.

The gene calls are TRBV19 and TRBJ1-4; TRBD1 agrees at 9 bases. The V and J ends lost 8 bases and 8 bases, in that order; junction bases with no gene match: 6. Germline CDR1 is LNHDA and CDR2 is SQIVND (reference sequence). This CDR3 has 13 amino acids. The CDR3: CASAGDREEKLFF. CDR3 in DNA: TGTGCCAGTGCTGGGGACAGGGAAGAAAAACTGTTTTTT.

The V call is TRBV30, the J call TRBJ1-4, with D unresolved. The CDR3 is 10 residues long. V lost 3 bases, J lost 8 bases, and 4 bases lay in between. The germline CDR1 and CDR2 sequences are GTSNPN and SVGIG (reference sequence). CDR3 sequence (DNA): TGTGCCTGGAGGGTCGAAAAACTGTTTTTT. It codes for CAWRVEKLFF.

This chain links TRBV27 with TRBJ1-2, with D possibly matching TRBD1 (5 bases). The CDR3 is made up of 13 amino acids. V lost 4 bases and J lost 3, with 9 bases in between. CDR1 is MNHEY, CDR2 SMNVEV, per germline (reference sequence). This CDR3 is CASSSDRYYGYTF. CDR3 DNA sequence: TGTGCCAGCAGTTCTGACAGATACTATGGCTACACCTTC.

V usage is TRBV5-1 and J usage is TRBJ2-5, with D unresolved. Per the germline V gene, CDR1 is SGHRS and CDR2 is YFSETQ. CDR3 length: 15 amino acids. V lost 4 bases, J lost 4 bases, and 17 bases lay in between. In DNA, the CDR3 is TGCGCCAGCAGCCCCGGACCATCCCCCCCAGAGACCCAGTACTTC. It codes for CASSPGPSPPETQYF.

The CDR3 DNA follows: TGTGCCAGCAGCTTAGCTCACAGCCCTAATGAGCAGTTCTTC. It is translated as CASSLAHSPNEQFF. The V and J genes are TRBV7-9 and TRBJ2-1; D is undetermined. Germline lookup yields CDR1 SEHNR and CDR2 FQNEAQ (reference sequence). Trimming removed 0 bases at V and 7 bases at J, with 10 bases between. CDR3 length: 14 amino acids.

This clone has just one count. The chain carries TRBV12-3 or TRBV12-4 and TRBJ1-2; TRBD1 is a possible D gene (5 bases). Deletions cut 6 bases from V and 5 bases from J, with 13 bases between. This CDR3 contains 13 residues. CDR3 sequence (DNA): TGTGCCAGCAGACCGCAGGGAGGTTATGGCTACACCTTC. Its protein is CASRPQGGYGYTF.

The chain has TRBV30 and TRBJ1-3; unclear D gene. Germline V gene lookup returns CDR1 GTSNPN and CDR2 SVGIG (reference sequence). Trimming cost V 0 bases and J 8 bases, with 8 bases left between them. The CDR3 has 12 residues. The CDR3 coding sequence is TGTGCCTGGAGTGTAAAGAGGGACACCATATATTTT. The encoded protein is CAWSVKRDTIYF.

This rearrangement joins TRBV19 to TRBJ1-1; D possibly corresponds to TRBD1 (5 bases). In germline, CDR1 is LNHDA, CDR2 SQIVND (reference sequence). Trimming pared 6 bases from V and 1 base from J, leaving 15 bases between. The CDR3 extends over 15 amino acids. CDR3 bases: TGTGCCAGTAGAGACCCCCAGGGAAAGAACACTGAAGCTTTCTTT. This codes for CASRDPQGKNTEAFF.

CDR3 region: CASGSPAYEQYF. The CDR3, as DNA: TGTGCTAGTGGGAGCCCCGCCTACGAGCAGTACTTC. This rearrangement joins TRBV12-5 to TRBJ2-7; D is unresolved. Germline CDR1 LGHNT, CDR2 FRNRAP. V lost 6 bases to trimming and J lost 2 bases, with 8 bases between them. This CDR3 contains 12 residues.

This rearrangement joins TRBV5-8 to TRBJ2-3; TRBD2 might be the D (7 bases). The germline V gene encodes CDR1 SGHTS and CDR2 YDEGEE. The CDR3 spans 15 residues. With 6 bases removed from V and 4 bases from J, the gap between germline ends came to 18 bases. The CDR3 DNA sequence: TGTGCCAGCACCAAAGGGGGGGGGCCCCCAGATACGCAGTATTTT. Amino acid sequence: CASTKGGGPPDTQYF.

V and J are TRBV20-1 and TRBJ1-4; 7 bases match TRBD1. The CDR3 extends over 13 amino acids. Germline CDR1 and CDR2: DFQATT and SNEGSKA (reference sequence). The trim removed 6 bases at V and 5 bases at J, leaving 6 bases unmatched. CDR3 protein: CSASEQGNEKLFF. The CDR3 DNA follows: TGCAGTGCCAGTGAACAGGGGAATGAAAAACTGTTTTTT.

This clone was detected only once. The V gene is TRBV27, the J gene TRBJ2-3; D call uncertain. The CDR3 covers 16 residues. Germline V gives CDR1 MNHEY, CDR2 SMNVEV (reference sequence). V was cut by 5 bases and J by 0 bases, with 15 bases left in between. The CDR3 DNA reads TGTGCCAGCAGTGACCGGATAGGGATTAGCACAGATACGCAGTATTTT. Translation: CASSDRIGISTDTQYF.

The V call is TRBV7-2, the J call TRBJ1-2, with D possibly being TRBD1 (6 bases). CDR3 size: 14 residues. Germline assignment: CDR1 SGHTA and CDR2 FQGNSA. Trimming pared 1 base from V and 4 bases from J, leaving 10 bases between. Here the CDR3 DNA reads TGTGCCAGCAGCTTAGGGACAGCTATCTATGGCTACACCTTC. Encoded protein: CASSLGTAIYGYTF. The variable domain in full, with the rest retrieved from reference TRBV7-2 and TRBJ1-2, is GAGVSQSPSNKVTEKGKDVELRCDPISGHTALYWYRQSLGQGLEFLIYFQGNSAPDKSGLPSDRFSAERTGGSVSTLTIQRTQQEDSAVYLCASSLGTAIYGYTFGSGTRLTVV.